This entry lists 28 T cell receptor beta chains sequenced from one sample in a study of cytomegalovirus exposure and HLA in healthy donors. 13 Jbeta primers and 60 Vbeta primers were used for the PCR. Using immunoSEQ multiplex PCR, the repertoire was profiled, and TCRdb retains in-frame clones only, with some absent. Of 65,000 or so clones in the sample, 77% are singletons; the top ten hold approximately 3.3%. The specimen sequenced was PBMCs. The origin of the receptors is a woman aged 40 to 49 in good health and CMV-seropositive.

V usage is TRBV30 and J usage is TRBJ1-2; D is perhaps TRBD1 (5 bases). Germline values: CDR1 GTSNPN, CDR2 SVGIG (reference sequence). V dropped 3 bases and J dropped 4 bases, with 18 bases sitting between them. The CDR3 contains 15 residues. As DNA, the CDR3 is TGTGCCTGGAGAGTCTCGGGCAGGGTGAGCTATGGCTACACCTTC. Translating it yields CAWRVSGRVSYGYTF.

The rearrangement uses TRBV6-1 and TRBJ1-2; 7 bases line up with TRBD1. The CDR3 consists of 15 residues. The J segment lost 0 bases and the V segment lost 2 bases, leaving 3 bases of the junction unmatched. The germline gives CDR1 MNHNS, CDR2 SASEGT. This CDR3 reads CASSEWTGSNYGYTF. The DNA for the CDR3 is TGTGCCAGCAGTGAATGGACAGGATCTAACTATGGCTACACCTTC.

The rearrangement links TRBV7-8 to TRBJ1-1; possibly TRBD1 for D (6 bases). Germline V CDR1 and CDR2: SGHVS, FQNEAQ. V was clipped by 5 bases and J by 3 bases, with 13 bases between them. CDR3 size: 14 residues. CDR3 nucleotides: TGTGCCAGCAGCGCCCGACAGGATGACACTGAAGCTTTCTTT. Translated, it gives CASSARQDDTEAFF.

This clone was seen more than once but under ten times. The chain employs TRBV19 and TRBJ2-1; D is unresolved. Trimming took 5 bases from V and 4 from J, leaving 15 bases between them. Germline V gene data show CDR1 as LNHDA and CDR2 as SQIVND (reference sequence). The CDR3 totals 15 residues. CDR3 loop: CASSYYQAVYNEQFF. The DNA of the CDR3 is TGTGCCAGTAGTTATTATCAGGCTGTATACAATGAGCAGTTCTTC. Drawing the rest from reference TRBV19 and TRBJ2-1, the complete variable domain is DGGITQSPKYLFRKEGQNVTLSCEQNLNHDAMYWYRQDPGQGLRLIYYSQIVNDFQKGDIAEGYSVSREKKESFPLTVTSAQKNPTAFYLCASSYYQAVYNEQFFGPGTRLTVL.

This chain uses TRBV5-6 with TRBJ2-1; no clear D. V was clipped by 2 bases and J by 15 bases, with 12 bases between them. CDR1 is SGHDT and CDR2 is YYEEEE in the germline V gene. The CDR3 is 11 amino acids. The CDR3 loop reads CASSLYKIRFF. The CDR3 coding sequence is TGTGCCAGCAGCTTATACAAGATCCGGTTCTTC.

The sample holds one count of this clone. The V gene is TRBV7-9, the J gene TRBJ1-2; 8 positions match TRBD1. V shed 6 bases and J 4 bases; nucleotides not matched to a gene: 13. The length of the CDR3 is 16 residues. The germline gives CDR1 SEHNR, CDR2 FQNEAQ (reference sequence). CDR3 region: CASRVQGDQRGYGYTF. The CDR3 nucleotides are TGTGCCAGCAGAGTACAGGGGGACCAGCGAGGCTATGGCTACACCTTC.

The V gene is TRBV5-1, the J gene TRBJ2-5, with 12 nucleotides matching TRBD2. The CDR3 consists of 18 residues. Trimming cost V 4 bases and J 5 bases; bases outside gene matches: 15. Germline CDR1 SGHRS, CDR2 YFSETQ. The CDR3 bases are TGCGCCAGCAGCCTCGGACTAGCGGGGAGAACAACCAGGGAGACCCAGTACTTC. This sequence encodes CASSLGLAGRTTRETQYF.

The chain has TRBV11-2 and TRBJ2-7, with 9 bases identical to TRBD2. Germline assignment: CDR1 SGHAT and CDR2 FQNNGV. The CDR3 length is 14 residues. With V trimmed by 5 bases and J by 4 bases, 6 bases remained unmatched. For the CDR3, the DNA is TGTGCCAGCAGCCCGGGACTAGCCCATTACGAGCAGTACTTC. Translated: CASSPGLAHYEQYF. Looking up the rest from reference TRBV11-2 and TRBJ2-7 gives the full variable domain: EAGVAQSPRYKIIEKRQSVAFWCNPISGHATLYWYQQILGQGPKLLIQFQNNGVVDDSQLPKDRFSAERLKGVDSTLKIQPAKLEDSAVYLCASSPGLAHYEQYFGPGTRLTVT.

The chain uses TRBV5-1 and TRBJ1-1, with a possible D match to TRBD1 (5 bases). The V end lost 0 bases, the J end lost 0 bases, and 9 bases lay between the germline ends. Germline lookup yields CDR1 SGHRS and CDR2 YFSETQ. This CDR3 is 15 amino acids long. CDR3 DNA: TGCGCCAGCAGCTTGGGGGGACTCTTGAACACTGAAGCTTTCTTT. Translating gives CASSLGGLLNTEAFF.

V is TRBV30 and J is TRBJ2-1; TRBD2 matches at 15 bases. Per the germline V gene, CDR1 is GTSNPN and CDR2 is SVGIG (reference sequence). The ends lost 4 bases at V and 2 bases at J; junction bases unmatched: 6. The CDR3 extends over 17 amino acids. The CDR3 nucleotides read TGTGCCTGGACGCGGACTAGCGGGGGGGCCCCCTACAATGAGCAGTTCTTC. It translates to CAWTRTSGGAPYNEQFF.

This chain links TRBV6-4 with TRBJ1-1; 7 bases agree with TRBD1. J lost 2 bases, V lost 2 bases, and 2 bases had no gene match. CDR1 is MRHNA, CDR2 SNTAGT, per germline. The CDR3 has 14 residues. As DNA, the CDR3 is TGTGCCAGCAGTGACGGGGACAGTAACACTGAAGCTTTCTTT. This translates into CASSDGDSNTEAFF.

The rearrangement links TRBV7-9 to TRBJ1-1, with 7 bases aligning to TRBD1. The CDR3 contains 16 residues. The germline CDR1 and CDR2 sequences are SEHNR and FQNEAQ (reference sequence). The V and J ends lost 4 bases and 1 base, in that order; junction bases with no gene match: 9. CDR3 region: CASSSYRGRSNTEAFF. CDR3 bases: TGTGCCAGCAGCTCCTACAGGGGTCGTTCGAACACTGAAGCTTTCTTT.

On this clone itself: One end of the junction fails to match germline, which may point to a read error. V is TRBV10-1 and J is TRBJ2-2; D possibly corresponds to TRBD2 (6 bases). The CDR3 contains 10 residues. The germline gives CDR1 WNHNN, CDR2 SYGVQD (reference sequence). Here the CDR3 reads CASSAGGAVF. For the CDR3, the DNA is TGCGCCAGCAGTGCCGGGGGAGCTGTTTTT.

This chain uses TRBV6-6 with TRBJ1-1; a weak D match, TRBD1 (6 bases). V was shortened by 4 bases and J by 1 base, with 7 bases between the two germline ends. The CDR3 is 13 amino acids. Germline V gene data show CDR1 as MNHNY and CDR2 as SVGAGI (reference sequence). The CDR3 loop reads CASSSQGNTEAFF. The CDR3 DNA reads TGTGCCAGCAGTTCACAGGGGAACACTGAAGCTTTCTTT.

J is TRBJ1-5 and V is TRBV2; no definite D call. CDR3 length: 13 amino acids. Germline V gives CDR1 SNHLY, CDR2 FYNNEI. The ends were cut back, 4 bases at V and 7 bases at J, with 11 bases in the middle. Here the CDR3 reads CASSGNSVQPQHF. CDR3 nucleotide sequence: TGTGCCAGCAGTGGTAACAGTGTACAGCCCCAGCATTTT.

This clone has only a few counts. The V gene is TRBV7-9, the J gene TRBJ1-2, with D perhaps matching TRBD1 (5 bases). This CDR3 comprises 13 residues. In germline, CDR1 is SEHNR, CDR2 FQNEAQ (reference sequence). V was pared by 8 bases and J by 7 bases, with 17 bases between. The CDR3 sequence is CASRVRTGGGYTF. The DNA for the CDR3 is TGTGCCAGCCGTGTGAGGACGGGGGGTGGCTACACCTTC.

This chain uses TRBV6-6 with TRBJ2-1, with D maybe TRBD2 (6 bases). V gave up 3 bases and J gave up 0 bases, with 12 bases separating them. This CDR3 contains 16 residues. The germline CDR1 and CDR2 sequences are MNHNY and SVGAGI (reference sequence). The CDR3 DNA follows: TGTGCCAGCAGTTATGTCGGGGGAAGCTCCTACAATGAGCAGTTCTTC. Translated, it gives CASSYVGGSSYNEQFF.

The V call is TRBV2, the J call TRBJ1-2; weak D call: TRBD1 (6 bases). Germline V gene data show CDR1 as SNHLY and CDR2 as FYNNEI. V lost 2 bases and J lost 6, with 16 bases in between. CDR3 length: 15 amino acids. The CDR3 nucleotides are TGTGCCAGCAGTGAAAGGTGGGGGGGGGCAGATGGCTACACCTTC. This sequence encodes CASSERWGGADGYTF.

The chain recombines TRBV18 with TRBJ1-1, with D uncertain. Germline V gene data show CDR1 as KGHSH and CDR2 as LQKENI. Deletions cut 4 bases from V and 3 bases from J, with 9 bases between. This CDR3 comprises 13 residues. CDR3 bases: TGTGCCAGCTCACAAGCACGGTACACTGAAGCTTTCTTT. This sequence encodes CASSQARYTEAFF. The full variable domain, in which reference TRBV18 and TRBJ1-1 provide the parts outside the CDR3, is NAGVMQNPRHLVRRRGQEARLRCSPMKGHSHVYWYRQLPEEGLKFMVYLQKENIIDESGMPKERFSAEFPKEGPSILRIQQVVRGDSAAYFCASSQARYTEAFFGQGTRLTVV.

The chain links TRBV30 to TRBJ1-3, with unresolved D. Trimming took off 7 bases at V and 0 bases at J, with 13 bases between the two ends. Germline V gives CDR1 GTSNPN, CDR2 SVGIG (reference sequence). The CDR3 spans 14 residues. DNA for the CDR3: TGTGCCTACAATCCCCCGCTCTCTGGAAACACCATATATTTT. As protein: CAYNPPLSGNTIYF.

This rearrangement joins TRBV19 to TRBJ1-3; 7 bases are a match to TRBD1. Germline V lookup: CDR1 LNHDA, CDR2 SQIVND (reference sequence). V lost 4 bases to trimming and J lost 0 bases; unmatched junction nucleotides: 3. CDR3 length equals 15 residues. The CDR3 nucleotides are TGTGCCAGTAGTAACCGGGACAGCTCTGGAAACACCATATATTTT. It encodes CASSNRDSSGNTIYF. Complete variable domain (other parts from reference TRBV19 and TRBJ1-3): DGGITQSPKYLFRKEGQNVTLSCEQNLNHDAMYWYRQDPGQGLRLIYYSQIVNDFQKGDIAEGYSVSREKKESFPLTVTSAQKNPTAFYLCASSNRDSSGNTIYFGEGSWLTVV.

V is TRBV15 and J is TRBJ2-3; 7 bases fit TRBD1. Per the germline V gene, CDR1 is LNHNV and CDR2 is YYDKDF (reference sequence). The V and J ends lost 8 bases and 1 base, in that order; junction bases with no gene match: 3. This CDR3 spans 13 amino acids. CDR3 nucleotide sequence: TGTGCCACCGGCCAGGGGGGCACAGATACGCAGTATTTT. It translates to CATGQGGTDTQYF.

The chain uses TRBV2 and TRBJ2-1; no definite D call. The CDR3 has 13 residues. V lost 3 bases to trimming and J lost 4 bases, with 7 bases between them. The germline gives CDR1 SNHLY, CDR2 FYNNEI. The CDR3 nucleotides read TGTGCCAGCAGTGATTCGCTATACAATGAGCAGTTCTTC. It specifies CASSDSLYNEQFF.

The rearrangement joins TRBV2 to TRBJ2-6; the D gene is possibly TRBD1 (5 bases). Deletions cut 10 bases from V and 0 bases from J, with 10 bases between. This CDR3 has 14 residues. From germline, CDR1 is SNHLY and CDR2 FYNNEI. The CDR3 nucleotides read TGTGCCATCACAGGCGACTCTGGGGCCAACGTCCTGACTTTC. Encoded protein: CAITGDSGANVLTF.

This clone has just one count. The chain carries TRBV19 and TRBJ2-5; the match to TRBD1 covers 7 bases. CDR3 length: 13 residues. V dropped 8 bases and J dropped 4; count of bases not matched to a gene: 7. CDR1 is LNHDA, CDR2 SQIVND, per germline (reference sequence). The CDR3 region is CASSNRGGETQYF. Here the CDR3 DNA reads TGTGCCAGTTCCAACAGGGGTGGAGAGACCCAGTACTTC.

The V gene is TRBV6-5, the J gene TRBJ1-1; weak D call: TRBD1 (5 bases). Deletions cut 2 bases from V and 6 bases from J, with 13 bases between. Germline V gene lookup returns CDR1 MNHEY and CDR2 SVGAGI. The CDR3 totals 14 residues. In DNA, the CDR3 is TGTGCCAGCAGTTACGTCGGGGGTAGGTCTGAAGCTTTCTTT. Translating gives CASSYVGGRSEAFF.

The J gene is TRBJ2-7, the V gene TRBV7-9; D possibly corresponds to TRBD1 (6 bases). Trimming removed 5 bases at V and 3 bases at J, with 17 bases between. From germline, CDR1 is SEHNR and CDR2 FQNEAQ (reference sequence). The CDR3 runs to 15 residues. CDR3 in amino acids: CASSNLRTAHYEQYF. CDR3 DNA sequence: TGTGCCAGCAGCAATTTACGGACAGCCCACTACGAGCAGTACTTC.

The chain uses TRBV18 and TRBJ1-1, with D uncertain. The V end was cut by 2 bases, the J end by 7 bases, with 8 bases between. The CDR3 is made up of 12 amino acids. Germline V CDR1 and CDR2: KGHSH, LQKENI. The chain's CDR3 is CASSPRAGEAFF. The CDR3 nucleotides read TGTGCCAGCTCACCAAGAGCGGGTGAAGCTTTCTTT.